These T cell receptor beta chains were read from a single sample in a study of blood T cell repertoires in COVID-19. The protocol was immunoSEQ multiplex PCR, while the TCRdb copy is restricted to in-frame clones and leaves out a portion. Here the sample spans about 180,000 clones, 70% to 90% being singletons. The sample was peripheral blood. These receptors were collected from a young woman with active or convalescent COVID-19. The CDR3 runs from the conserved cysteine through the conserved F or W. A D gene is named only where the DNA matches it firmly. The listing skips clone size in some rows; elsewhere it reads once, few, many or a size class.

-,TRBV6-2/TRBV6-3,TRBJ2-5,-,CASSYSETQYF,TGTGCCAGCAGTTATTCGGAGACCCAGTACTTC
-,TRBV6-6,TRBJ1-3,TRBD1,CASRRQGLGYGGGNTIYF,TGTGCCAGCAGGCGACAGGGTCTGGGTTACGGGGGTGGAAACACCATATATTTT
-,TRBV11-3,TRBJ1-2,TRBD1,CASSRPGQGARGYTF,TGTGCCAGCAGCCGTCCGGGACAGGGGGCGCGTGGCTACACCTTC
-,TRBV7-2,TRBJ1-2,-,CASSHSQTMSLGYTF,TGTGCCAGCAGCCACTCACAGACGATGAGCCTTGGCTACACCTTC
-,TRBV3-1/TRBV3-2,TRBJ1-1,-,CASSQVPGVLNTEAFF,TGTGCCAGCAGCCAAGTCCCCGGGGTCCTGAACACTGAAGCTTTCTTT
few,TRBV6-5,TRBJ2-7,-,CASSHRTHHEQYF,TGTGCCAGCAGTCACCGGACACATCACGAGCAGTACTTC
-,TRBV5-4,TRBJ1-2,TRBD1,CASSQRQGSLPGYTF,TGTGCCAGCAGCCAGAGACAGGGAAGTCTCCCTGGCTACACCTTC
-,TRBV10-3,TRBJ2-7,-,CATALRAGEQYF,TGTGCCACCGCACTGAGGGCTGGAGAGCAGTACTTC
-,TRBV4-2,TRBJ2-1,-,CASSQDNNEQFF,TGTGCCAGCAGCCAAGATAACAATGAGCAGTTCTTC
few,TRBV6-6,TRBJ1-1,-,CASKQGLNTEAFF,TGTGCCAGCAAACAGGGACTGAACACTGAAGCTTTCTTT
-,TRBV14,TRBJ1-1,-,CASSLDTNTEAFF,TGTGCCAGCAGCCTCGACACGAACACTGAAGCTTTCTTT
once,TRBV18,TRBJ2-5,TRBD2,CASSRTSGAGETQYF,TGTGCCAGCTCACGGACTAGCGGGGCGGGAGAGACCCAGTACTTC
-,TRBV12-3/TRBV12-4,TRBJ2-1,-,CASAGADEQFF,TGTGCCAGCGCAGGCGCAGATGAGCAGTTCTTC
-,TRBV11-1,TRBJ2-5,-,CASSSRWAYQETQYF,TGTGCCAGCAGCTCCCGGTGGGCGTACCAAGAGACCCAGTACTTC
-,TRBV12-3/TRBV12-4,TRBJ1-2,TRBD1,CASSWGQGNGYTF,TGTGCCAGCAGCTGGGGACAGGGTAATGGCTACACCTTC
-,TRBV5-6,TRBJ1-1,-,CASSLAPAFGTEAFF,TGTGCCAGCAGCTTGGCCCCAGCGTTCGGGACTGAAGCTTTCTTT
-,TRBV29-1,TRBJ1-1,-,CSVLGRGTEAFF,TGCAGCGTTCTAGGGAGGGGGACTGAAGCTTTCTTT
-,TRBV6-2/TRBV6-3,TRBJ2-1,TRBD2,CASSSTSGGDYNEQFF,TGTGCCAGCAGTTCGACTAGCGGCGGGGACTACAATGAGCAGTTCTTC
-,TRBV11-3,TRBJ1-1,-,CASSLDRGSEAFF,TGTGCCAGCAGCTTAGATCGAGGGTCTGAAGCTTTCTTT
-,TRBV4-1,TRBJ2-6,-,CASSPRTDFSGANVLTF,TGCGCCAGCAGCCCTCGGACTGATTTCTCTGGGGCCAACGTCCTGACTTTC
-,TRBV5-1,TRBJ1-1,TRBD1,CASSLPRQRGQGRENTEAFF,TGCGCCAGCAGCTTGCCCAGACAAAGGGGGCAGGGAAGGGAGAACACTGAAGCTTTCTTT
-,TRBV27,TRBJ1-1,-,CASSPRRQSTEAFF,TGTGCCAGCAGTCCGAGACGACAGAGCACTGAAGCTTTCTTT
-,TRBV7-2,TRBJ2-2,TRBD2,CASSLDPPLAGHSGELFF,TGTGCCAGCAGCTTAGATCCCCCCCTAGCGGGCCACTCCGGGGAGCTGTTTTTT
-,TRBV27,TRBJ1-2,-,CASSLLASGAYGYTF,TGTGCCAGCAGTTTATTGGCGTCGGGAGCTTATGGCTACACCTTC
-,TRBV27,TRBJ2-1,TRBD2,CASSPRLAGLSNEQFF,TGTGCCAGCAGTCCCCGTCTAGCGGGACTTAGTAATGAGCAGTTCTTC
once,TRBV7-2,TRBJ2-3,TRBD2,CASSLGRGVSDTQYF,TGTGCCAGCAGCTTAGGGCGGGGGGTTTCAGATACGCAGTATTTT
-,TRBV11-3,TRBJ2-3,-,CASSLRAGSYGTDTQYF,TGTGCCAGCAGCTTAAGAGCGGGTTCATACGGCACAGATACGCAGTATTTT